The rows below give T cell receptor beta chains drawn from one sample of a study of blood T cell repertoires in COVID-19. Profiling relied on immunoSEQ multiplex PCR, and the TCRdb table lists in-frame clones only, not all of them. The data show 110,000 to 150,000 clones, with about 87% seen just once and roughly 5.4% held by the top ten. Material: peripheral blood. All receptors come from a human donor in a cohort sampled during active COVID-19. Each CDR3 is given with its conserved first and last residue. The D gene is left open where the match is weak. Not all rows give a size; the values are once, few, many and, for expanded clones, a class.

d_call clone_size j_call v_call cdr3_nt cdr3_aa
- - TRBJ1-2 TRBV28 TGTGCCAGCAGTTTGGGTGGGGCCTGGTATGGCTACACCTTC CASSLGGAWYGYTF
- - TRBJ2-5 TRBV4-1 TGCGCCAGCAGCCCCCCAACTTCACAAGAGACCCAGTACTTC CASSPPTSQETQYF
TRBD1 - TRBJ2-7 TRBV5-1 TGCGCCAGCAGCTCGTCACAGGGGGCGGTCTACGAGCAGTACTTC CASSSSQGAVYEQYF
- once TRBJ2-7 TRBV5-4 TGTGCCAGCAGCTTGCCCACGAGCAACGAGCAGTACTTC CASSLPTSNEQYF
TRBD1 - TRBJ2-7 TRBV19 TGTGCCAGTAGTCCCGGGACAGCGAAAACCTACGAGCAGTACTTC CASSPGTAKTYEQYF
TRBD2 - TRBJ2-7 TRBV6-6 TGTGCCAGCAGTTCAGGGACTAGCGGGAGTTCCTACGAGCAGTACTTC CASSSGTSGSSYEQYF
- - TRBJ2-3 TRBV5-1 TGCGCCAGCAGCTTGGTAATAACAGATACGCAGTATTTT CASSLVITDTQYF
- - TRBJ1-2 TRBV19 TGTGCCAGTAGTTTCGGGGGGGCGACGAGCTATGGCTACACCTTC CASSFGGATSYGYTF
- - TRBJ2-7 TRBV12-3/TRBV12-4 TGTGCCAGCAGTTTAGTGCGGTACGAGCAGTACTTC CASSLVRYEQYF
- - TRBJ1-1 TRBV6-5 TGTGCCAGCAGTTACGATGGACAGTTTGAAGCTTTCTTT CASSYDGQFEAFF
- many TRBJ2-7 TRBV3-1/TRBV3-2 TGTGCCAGCAGCCGCGGGACAGTTCCCTACGAGCAGTACTTC CASSRGTVPYEQYF
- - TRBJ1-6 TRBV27 TGTGCCAGCAGTCCTGCCAGGGTCTCTAATTCACCCCTCCACTTT CASSPARVSNSPLHF
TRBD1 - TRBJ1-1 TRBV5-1 TGCGCCAGCAGCTTGGCAGGGGGCCCCACTGAAGCTTTCTTT CASSLAGGPTEAFF
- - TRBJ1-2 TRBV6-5 TGTGCCAGCAGTCCCGGGACACGGAACTATGGCTACACCTTC CASSPGTRNYGYTF
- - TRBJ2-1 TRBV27 TGTGCCAGCAGTTTAGCCCCAGGGGCTTGGTCCTACAATGAGCAGTTCTTC CASSLAPGAWSYNEQFF
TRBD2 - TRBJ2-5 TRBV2 TGTGCCAGCGAGACGACTAGCGGGGGAAAAGGGGAGACCCAGTACTTC CASETTSGGKGETQYF
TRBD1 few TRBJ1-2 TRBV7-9 TGTGCCAGCAGCGGACCTCACGACAGGGTGGGCTATGGCTACACCTTC CASSGPHDRVGYGYTF
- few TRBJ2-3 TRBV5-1 TGCGCCAGCAGCACCGACAGTTTTACAGATACGCAGTATTTT CASSTDSFTDTQYF
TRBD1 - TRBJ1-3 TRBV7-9 TGTGCCAGCAGCTTAACAGGGGCCGGAAACACCATATATTTT CASSLTGAGNTIYF
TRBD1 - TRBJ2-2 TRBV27 TGTGCCAGCCACGGGTCGGGACAGGGTATTTTTGAATCCGCGAACACCGGGGAGCTGTTTTTT CASHGSGQGIFESANTGELFF
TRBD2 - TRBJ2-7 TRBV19 TGTGCCAGTAGTCCCAGCACCCTAGCGGGGGGCCGTGGGCAGTACTTC CASSPSTLAGGRGQYF
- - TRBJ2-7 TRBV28 TGTGCCAGCCGCTCGGCGGGGGCCCTCGACGAGCAGTACTTC CASRSAGALDEQYF
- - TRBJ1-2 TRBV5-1 TGCGCCAGCAGGCGCACAGGTGATAACTATGGCTACACCTTC CASRRTGDNYGYTF
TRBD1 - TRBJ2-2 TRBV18 TGTGCCAGCTCACAAAGACAGGGGGCTCACACCGGGGAGCTGTTTTTT CASSQRQGAHTGELFF
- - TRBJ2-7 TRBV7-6 TGTGCCAGCAGCTTAGCCCATCATCCCAGGGAGCAGTACTTC CASSLAHHPREQYF
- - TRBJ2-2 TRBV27 TGTGCCAGCAGTCCCCTCCAGCGTAACACCGGGGAGCTGTTTTTT CASSPLQRNTGELFF
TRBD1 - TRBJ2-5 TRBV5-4 TGTGCCAGCAGGCGGACAGGGGTGGAGACCCAGTACTTC CASRRTGVETQYF
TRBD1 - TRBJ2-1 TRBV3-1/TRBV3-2 TGTGCCAGCACCCCCCTCGATCGGACAGGGGGGCATGAGCAGTTCTTC CASTPLDRTGGHEQFF
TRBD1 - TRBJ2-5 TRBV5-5 TGTGCCAGCAGCTTCGGACAGGGTGGGACCCAGTACTTC CASSFGQGGTQYF
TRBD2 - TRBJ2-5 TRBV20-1 TGCAGTGCTAGTCGGGTTCTAGCGGGGCAAGAGACCCAGTACTTC CSASRVLAGQETQYF
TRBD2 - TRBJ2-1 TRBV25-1 TGTGCCAGCAGTGAACTAGCGGGAGGGGGCAATGAGCAGTTCTTC CASSELAGGGNEQFF
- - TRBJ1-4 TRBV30 TGTGCCTGGAGTGTACTACGGGAAAAACTGTTTTTT CAWSVLREKLFF
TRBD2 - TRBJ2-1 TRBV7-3 TGTGCCAGCAGCCCGCGACTAGCGGGGGGGCCTAAGGGGTCCTACAATGAGCAGTTCTTC CASSPRLAGGPKGSYNEQFF
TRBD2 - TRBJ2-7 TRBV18 TGTGCCAGCTCACCAGGGACTAGCGGGGGGGCCTACGAGCAGTACTTC CASSPGTSGGAYEQYF
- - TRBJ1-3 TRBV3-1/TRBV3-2 TGTGCCAGCAGCCTCGGGGGGCCTGGAAACACCATATATTTT CASSLGGPGNTIYF
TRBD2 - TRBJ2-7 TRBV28 TGTGCCAGCAGCATGACTAGCGTCCCCTACGAGCAGTACTTC CASSMTSVPYEQYF
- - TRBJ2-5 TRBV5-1 TGCGCCAGCAGCCCCCTGGGCATTTGGGAGACCCAGTACTTC CASSPLGIWETQYF
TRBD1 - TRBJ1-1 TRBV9 TGTGCCAGCAGCTCGCCACAGGGGGCTGAAGCTTTCTTT CASSSPQGAEAFF
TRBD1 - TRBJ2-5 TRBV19 TGTGCCAGTAGTACGACAGGGGCGAAGGAGACCCAGTACTTC CASSTTGAKETQYF
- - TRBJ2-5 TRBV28 TGTGCCAGCAGTTTAGTAATACTAGCCCGAGAGACCCAGTACTTC CASSLVILARETQYF
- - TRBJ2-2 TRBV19 TGTGCCAGTAGTACCCACAACGGGGAGCTGTTTTTT CASSTHNGELFF
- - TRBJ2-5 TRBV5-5 TGTGCCAGCATGATGGGACTTAACCAAGAGACCCAGTACTTC CASMMGLNQETQYF
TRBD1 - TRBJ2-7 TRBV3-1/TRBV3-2 TGTGCCAGCAGCCTCAGGGGGTCTCCTTCCTACGAGCAGTACTTC CASSLRGSPSYEQYF